This T cell receptor (beta chain) originates from a study of CD8 T cells in ankylosing spondylitis. General study results and limits: Reportedly, disease-linked clones are significantly enriched in ankylosing spondylitis patients' matched synovial fluid. Some motif variants had been reported before (in reactive arthritis synovial fluid and blood).

Ten or more counts support this clonotype. Its antigen remains unknown. This CDR3 spans 12 amino acids. Germline lookup yields CDR1 SQVTM and CDR2 ANQGSEA. V lost 4 bases to trimming and J lost 4 bases, with 10 bases between them. With molecular barcodes, quantitative 5'-RACE was used to make the TCR beta libraries. A single record per CDR3 protein comes from TCRdb applying MiXCR to the 5' RACE reads. Altogether 55,000 or so distinct CDR3 sequences are present, 7.4% being singletons, with the ten largest covering around 8.7%. Sequencing was carried out using blood, either unsorted or a sorted T cell fraction (not recorded which). The sequence came from a female donor with ankylosing spondylitis or in good health (not recorded which). This chain links TRBV29-1 with TRBJ1-1; D gene uncertain. The CDR3, as DNA: TGCAGCGTTGGGAGTCAACCCACTGAAGCTTTCTTT. It encodes CSVGSQPTEAFF.